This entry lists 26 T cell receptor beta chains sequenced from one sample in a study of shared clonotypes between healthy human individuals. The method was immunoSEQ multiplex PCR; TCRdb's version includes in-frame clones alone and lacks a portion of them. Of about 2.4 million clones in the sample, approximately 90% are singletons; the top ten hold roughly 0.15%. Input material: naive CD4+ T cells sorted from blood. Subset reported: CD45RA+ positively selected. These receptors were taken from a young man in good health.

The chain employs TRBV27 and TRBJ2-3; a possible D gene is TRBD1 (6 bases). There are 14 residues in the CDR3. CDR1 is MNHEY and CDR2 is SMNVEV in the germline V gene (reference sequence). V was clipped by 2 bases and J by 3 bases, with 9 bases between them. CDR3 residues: CASSLDQGTDTQYF. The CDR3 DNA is TGTGCCAGCAGTTTAGATCAGGGGACAGATACGCAGTATTTT.

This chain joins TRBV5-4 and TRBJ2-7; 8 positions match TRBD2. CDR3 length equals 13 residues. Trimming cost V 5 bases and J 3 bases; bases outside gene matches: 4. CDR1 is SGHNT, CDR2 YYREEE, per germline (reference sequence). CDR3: CASRLSGSYEQYF. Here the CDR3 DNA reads TGTGCCAGCAGGTTGAGCGGGAGCTACGAGCAGTACTTC.

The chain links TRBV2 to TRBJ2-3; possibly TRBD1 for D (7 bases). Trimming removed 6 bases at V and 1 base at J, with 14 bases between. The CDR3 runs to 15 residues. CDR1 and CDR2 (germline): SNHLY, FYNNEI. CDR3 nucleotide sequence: TGTGCCAGCAGGGAGGGACAGCTCGGCACAGATACGCAGTATTTT. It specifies CASREGQLGTDTQYF.

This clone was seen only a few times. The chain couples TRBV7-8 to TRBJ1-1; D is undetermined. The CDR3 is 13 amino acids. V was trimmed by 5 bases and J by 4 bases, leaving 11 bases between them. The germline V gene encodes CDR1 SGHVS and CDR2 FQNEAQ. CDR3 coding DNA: TGTGCCAGCAGCCCACTCCGGGGCACTGAAGCTTTCTTT. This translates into CASSPLRGTEAFF.

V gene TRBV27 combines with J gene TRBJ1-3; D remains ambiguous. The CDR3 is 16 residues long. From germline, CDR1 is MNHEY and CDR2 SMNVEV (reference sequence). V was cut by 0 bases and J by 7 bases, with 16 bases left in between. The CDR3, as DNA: TGTGCCAGCAGTTTATCATTTGCGAGTAGTGCGAACACCATATATTTT. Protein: CASSLSFASSANTIYF.

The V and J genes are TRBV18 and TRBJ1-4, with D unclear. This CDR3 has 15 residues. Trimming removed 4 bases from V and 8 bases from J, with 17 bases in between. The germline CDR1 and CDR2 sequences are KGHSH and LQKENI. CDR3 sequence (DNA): TGTGCCAGCTCACGAGGTAACGGGGTCGGAGAAAAACTGTTTTTT. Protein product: CASSRGNGVGEKLFF.

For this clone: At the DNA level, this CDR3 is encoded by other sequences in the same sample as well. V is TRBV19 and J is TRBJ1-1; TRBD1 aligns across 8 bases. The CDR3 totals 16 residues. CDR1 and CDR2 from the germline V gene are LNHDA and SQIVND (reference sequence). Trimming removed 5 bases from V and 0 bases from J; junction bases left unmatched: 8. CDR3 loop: CASSPRDRGLNTEAFF. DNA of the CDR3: TGTGCCAGTAGTCCCCGAGACAGGGGACTGAACACTGAAGCTTTCTTT.

The chain's CDR3 is CASSITGTLYSNQPQHF. For the CDR3, the DNA is TGTGCCAGTAGTATCACCGGGACACTTTATAGCAATCAGCCCCAGCATTTT. The chain uses TRBV19 and TRBJ1-5, with D perhaps matching TRBD1 (6 bases). CDR1 is LNHDA and CDR2 is SQIVND in the germline V gene (reference sequence). Trimming removed 3 bases from V and 0 bases from J, with 15 bases in between. This CDR3 spans 17 amino acids.

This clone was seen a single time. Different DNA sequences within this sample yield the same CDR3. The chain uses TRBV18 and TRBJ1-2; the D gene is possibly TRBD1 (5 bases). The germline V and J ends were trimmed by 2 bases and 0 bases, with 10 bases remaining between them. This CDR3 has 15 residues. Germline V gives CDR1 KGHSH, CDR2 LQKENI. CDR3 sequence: CASSPVDSSNYGYTF. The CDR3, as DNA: TGTGCCAGCTCACCAGTCGACAGTTCTAACTATGGCTACACCTTC.

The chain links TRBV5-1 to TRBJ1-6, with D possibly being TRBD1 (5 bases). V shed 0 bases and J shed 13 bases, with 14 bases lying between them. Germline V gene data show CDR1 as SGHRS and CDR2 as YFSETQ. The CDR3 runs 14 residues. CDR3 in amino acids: CASSLDAGIAPLHF. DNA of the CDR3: TGCGCCAGCAGCTTGGATGCAGGGATCGCGCCCCTCCACTTT.

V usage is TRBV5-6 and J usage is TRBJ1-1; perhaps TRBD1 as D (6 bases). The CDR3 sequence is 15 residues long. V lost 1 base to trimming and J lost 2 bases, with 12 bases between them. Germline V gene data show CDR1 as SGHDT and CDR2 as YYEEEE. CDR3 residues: CASSLYAGVNTEAFF. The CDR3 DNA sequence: TGTGCCAGCAGCTTGTACGCAGGGGTCAACACTGAAGCTTTCTTT.

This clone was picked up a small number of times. The CDR3 is CAWSVFMDRGKNTQYF. CDR3 nucleotide sequence: TGTGCCTGGAGTGTATTCATGGACAGGGGTAAAAATACGCAGTATTTT. This chain connects TRBV30 to TRBJ2-3; TRBD1 matches at 9 bases. CDR1 and CDR2 from the germline V gene are GTSNPN and SVGIG (reference sequence). Trimming took 0 bases from V and 7 from J; bases not matched to a gene: 11. The CDR3 extends over 16 amino acids.

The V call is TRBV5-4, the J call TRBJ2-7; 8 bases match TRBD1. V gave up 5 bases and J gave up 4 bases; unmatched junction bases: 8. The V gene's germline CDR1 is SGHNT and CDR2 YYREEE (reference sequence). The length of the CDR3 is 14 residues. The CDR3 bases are TGTGCCAGCAGTACGGACAGGGCCTCTTACGAGCAGTACTTC. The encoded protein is CASSTDRASYEQYF.

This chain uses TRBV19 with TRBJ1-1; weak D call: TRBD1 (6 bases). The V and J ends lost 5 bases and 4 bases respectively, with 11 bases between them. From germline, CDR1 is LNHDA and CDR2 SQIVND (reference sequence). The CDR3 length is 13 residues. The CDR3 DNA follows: TGTGCCAGTAGTGTAGTAGGGGGCACTGAAGCTTTCTTT. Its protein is CASSVVGGTEAFF.

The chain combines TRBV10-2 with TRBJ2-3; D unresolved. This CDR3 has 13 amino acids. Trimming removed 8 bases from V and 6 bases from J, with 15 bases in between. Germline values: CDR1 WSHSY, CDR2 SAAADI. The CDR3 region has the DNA TGCGCCAGCCGAGCGCCAGCAATGGATACGCAGTATTTT. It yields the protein CASRAPAMDTQYF.

CDR3 nucleotide sequence: TGCGCCAGCAGCCCCCGTAAATTGGAGGGAGGGGAAGAGCAGTTCTTC. Protein: CASSPRKLEGGEEQFF. The chain combines TRBV5-1 with TRBJ2-1, with 7 bases lining up with TRBD2. Per germline, CDR1 SGHRS and CDR2 YFSETQ. The CDR3 spans 16 residues. V trimming: 4 bases; J trimming: 10 bases; junction bases outside the gene matches: 17.

CDR3 amino acids: CASSASSAGANVLTF. The CDR3 nucleotides are TGTGCCAGCAGCGCCTCTAGCGCCGGGGCCAACGTCCTGACTTTC. The gene calls are TRBV5-5 and TRBJ2-6; D possibly corresponds to TRBD2 (6 bases). This CDR3 spans 15 amino acids. Germline V gene data show CDR1 as SGHKS and CDR2 as YYEKEE (reference sequence). V dropped 4 bases and J dropped 4 bases, with 12 bases sitting between them.

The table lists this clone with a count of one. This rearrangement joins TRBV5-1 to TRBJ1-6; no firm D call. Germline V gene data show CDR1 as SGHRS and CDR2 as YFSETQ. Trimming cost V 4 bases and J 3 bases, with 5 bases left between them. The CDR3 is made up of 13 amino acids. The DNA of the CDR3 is TGCGCCAGCAGCCCCAACTATAATTCACCCCTCCACTTT. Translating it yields CASSPNYNSPLHF.

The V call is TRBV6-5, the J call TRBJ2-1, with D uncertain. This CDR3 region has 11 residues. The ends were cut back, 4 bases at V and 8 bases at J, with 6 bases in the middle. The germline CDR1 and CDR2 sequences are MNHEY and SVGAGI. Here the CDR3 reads CASSLADEQFF. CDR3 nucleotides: TGTGCCAGCAGTTTGGCCGATGAGCAGTTCTTC.

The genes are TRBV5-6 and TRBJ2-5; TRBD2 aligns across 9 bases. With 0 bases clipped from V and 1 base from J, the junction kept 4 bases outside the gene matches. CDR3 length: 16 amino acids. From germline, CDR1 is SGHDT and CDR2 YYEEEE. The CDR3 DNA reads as TGTGCCAGCAGCTTGGTGCCTAGCGGGGTCCAAGAGACCCAGTACTTC. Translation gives CASSLVPSGVQETQYF.

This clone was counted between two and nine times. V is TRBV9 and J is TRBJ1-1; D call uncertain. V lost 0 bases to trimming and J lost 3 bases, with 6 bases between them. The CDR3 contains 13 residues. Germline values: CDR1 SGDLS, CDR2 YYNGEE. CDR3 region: CASSVAVYTEAFF. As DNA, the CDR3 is TGTGCCAGCAGCGTAGCAGTCTACACTGAAGCTTTCTTT.

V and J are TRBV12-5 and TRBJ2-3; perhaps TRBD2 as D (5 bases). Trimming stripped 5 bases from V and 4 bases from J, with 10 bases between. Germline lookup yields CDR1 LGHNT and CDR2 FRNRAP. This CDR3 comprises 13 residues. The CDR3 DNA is TGTGCTAGTGGTAACAGCGGCGCAGATACGCAGTATTTT. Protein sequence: CASGNSGADTQYF.

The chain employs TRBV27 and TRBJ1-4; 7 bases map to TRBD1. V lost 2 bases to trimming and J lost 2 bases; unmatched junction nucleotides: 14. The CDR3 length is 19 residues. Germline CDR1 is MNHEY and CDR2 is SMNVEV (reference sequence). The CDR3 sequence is CASSLTATQGRKTNEKLFF. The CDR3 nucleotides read TGTGCCAGCAGTTTAACCGCCACACAGGGGCGGAAGACTAATGAAAAACTGTTTTTT.

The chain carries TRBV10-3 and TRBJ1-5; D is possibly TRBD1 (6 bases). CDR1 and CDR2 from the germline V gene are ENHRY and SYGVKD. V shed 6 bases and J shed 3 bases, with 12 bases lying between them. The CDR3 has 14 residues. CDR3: CAIRTGTLNQPQHF. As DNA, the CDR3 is TGTGCCATCAGGACCGGGACACTCAATCAGCCCCAGCATTTT.

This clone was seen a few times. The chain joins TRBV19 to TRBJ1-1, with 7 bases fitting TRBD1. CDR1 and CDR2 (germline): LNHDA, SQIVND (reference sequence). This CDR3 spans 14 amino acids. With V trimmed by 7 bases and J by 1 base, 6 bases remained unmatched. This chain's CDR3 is CASTTGNSNTEAFF. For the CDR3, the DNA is TGTGCCAGTACGACAGGGAATTCGAACACTGAAGCTTTCTTT.

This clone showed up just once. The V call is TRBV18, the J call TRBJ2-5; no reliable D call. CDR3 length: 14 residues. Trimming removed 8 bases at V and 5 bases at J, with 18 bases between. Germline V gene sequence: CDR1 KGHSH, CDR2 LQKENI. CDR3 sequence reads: CASRASASKETQYF. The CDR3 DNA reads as TGTGCCAGCCGCGCCTCGGCTTCCAAGGAGACCCAGTACTTC.